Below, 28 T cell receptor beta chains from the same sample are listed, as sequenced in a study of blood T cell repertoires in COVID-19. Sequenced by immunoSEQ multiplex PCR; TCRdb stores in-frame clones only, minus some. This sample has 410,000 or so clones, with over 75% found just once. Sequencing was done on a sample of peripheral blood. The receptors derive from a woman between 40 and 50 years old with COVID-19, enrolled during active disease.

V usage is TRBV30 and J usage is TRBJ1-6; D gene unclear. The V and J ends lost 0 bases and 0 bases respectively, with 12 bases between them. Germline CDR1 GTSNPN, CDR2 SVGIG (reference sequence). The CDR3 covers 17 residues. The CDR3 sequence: CAWSVQRVSSYNSPLHF. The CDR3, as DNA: TGTGCCTGGAGTGTACAGAGGGTGAGCTCCTATAATTCACCCCTCCACTTT.

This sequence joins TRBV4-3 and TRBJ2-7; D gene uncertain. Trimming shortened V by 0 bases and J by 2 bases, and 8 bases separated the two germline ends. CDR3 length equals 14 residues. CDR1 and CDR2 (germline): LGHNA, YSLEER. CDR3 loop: CASSQEFRAYEQYF. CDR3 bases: TGCGCCAGCAGCCAAGAATTTCGGGCCTACGAGCAGTACTTC.

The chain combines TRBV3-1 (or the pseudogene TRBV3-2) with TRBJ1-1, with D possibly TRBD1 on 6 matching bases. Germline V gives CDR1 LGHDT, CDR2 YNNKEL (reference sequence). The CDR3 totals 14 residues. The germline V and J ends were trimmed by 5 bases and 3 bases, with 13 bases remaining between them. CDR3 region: CASSFGGAYTEAFF. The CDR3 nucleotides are TGTGCCAGCAGCTTTGGGGGCGCGTACACTGAAGCTTTCTTT.

CDR3 nucleotides: TGCGCCAGCAGCCATGTATTAGCGGGAGTAAACACCGGGGAGCTGTTTTTT. It encodes CASSHVLAGVNTGELFF. The genes are TRBV4-1 and TRBJ2-2, with TRBD2 identical over 9 bases. V gave up 3 bases and J gave up 2 bases; unmatched junction bases: 7. Germline V gene data show CDR1 as MGHRA and CDR2 as YSYEKL. CDR3 length equals 17 residues.

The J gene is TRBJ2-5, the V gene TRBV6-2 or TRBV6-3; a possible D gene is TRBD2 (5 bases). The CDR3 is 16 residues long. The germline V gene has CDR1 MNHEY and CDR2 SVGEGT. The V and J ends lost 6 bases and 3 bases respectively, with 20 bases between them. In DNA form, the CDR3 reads TGTGCCAGCAGCCACGTGGGTACTGTCGGGGAAGAGACCCAGTACTTC. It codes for CASSHVGTVGEETQYF.

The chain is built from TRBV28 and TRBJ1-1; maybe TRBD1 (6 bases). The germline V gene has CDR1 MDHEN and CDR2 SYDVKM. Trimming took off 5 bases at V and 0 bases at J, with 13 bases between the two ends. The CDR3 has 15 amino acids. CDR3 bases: TGTGCCAGCAGTATCGTGGACAGCGTGAACACTGAAGCTTTCTTT. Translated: CASSIVDSVNTEAFF.

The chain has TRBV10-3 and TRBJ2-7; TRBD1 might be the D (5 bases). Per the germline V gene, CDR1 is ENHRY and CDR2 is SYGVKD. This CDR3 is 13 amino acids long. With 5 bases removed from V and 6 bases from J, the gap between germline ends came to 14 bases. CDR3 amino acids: CAISLSGQGEQYF. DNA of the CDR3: TGTGCCATCAGTCTCTCAGGTCAGGGCGAGCAGTACTTC.

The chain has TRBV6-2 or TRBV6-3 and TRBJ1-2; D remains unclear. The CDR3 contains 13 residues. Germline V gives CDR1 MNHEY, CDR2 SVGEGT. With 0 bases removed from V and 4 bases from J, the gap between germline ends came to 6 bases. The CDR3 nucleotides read TGTGCCAGCAGTTACTCCCCAGGCTATGGCTACACCTTC. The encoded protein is CASSYSPGYGYTF.

The CDR3 nucleotides are TGTGCCAGCATTAGAGCGGGGGGGCCCCAAGAGACCCAGTACTTC. The encoded protein is CASIRAGGPQETQYF. This chain links TRBV2 with TRBJ2-5; 10 bases match TRBD2. There are 15 residues in the CDR3. Per germline, CDR1 SNHLY and CDR2 FYNNEI. V was clipped by 7 bases and J by 1 base; unmatched bases: 6.

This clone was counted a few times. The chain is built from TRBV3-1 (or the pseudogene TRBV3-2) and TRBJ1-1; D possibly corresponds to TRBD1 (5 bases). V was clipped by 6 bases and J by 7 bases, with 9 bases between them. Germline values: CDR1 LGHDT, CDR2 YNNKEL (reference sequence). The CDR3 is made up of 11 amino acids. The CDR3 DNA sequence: TGTGCCAGCAGTGACAGTCTTGAAGCTTTCTTT. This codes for CASSDSLEAFF.

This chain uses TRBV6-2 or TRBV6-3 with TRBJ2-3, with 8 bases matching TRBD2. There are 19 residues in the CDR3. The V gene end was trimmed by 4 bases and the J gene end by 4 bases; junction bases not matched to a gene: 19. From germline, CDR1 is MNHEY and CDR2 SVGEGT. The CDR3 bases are TGTGCCAGCAGTTTCTCCCCCGGGGAAGCGGGGGTCGGGGCAGATACGCAGTATTTT. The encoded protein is CASSFSPGEAGVGADTQYF.

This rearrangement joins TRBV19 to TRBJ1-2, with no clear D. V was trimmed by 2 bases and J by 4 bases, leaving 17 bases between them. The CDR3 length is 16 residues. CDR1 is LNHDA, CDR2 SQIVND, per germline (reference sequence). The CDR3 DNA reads TGTGCCAGTAGTATACGACACGCCCTGATACTCTATGGCTACACCTTC. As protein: CASSIRHALILYGYTF.

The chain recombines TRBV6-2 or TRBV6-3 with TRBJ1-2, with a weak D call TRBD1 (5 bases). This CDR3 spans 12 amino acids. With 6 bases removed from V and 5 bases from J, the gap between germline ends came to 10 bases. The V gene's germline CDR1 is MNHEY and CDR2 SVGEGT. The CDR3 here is CASSTGTYGYTF. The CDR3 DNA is TGTGCCAGCAGCACCGGGACTTATGGCTACACCTTC.

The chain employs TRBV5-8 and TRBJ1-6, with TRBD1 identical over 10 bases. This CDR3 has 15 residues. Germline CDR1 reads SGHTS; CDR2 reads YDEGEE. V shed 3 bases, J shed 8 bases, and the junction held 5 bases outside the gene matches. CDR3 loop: CASSSLGTGDSPLHF. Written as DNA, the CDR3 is TGTGCCAGCAGCTCGCTCGGGACAGGGGATTCACCCCTCCACTTT.

The CDR3 DNA is TGTGCCAGCAGTTTATACCCGGGACAACCTTTGGGAGAGCAGTTCTTC. Residues: CASSLYPGQPLGEQFF. J is TRBJ2-1 and V is TRBV27; possibly TRBD1 for D (6 bases). There are 16 residues in the CDR3. Between the trimmed V and J ends, which lost 1 base and 10 bases, there was a span of 20 bases. Per germline, CDR1 MNHEY and CDR2 SMNVEV (reference sequence).

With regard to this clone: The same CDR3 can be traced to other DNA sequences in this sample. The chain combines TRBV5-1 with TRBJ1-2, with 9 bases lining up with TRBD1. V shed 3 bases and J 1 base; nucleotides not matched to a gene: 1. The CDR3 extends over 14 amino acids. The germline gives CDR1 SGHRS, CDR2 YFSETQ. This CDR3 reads CASSWGQGNYGYTF. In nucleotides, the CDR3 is TGCGCCAGCAGCTGGGGACAGGGTAACTATGGCTACACCTTC.

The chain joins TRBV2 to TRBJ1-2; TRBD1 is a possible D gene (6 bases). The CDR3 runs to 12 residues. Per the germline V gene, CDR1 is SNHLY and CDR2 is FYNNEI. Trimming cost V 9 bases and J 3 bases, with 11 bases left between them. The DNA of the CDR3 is TGTGCCAGGAAGGGGGAACACTATGGCTACACCTTC. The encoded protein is CARKGEHYGYTF.

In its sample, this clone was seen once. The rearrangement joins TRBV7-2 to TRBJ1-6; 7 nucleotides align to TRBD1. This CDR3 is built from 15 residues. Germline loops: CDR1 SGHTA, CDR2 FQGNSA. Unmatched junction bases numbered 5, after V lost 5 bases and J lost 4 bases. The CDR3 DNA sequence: TGTGCCAGCAGCCCAGGGACAGTTTATAATTCACCCCTCCACTTT. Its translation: CASSPGTVYNSPLHF. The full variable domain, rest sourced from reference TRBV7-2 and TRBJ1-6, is GAGVSQSPSNKVTEKGKDVELRCDPISGHTALYWYRQSLGQGLEFLIYFQGNSAPDKSGLPSDRFSAERTGGSVSTLTIQRTQQEDSAVYLCASSPGTVYNSPLHFGNGTRLTVT.

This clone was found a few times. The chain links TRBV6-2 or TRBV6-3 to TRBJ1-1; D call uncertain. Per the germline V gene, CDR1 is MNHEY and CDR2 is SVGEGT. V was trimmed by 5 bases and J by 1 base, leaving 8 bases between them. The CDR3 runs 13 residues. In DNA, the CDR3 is TGTGCCAGCAGTCTCCTAGAGAACACTGAAGCTTTCTTT. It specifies CASSLLENTEAFF.

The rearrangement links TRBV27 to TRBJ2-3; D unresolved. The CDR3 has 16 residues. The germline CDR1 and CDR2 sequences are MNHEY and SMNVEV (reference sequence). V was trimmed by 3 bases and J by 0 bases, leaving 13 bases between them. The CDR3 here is CASSLRGRTSTDTQYF. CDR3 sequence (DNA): TGTGCCAGCAGTTTGAGAGGTAGAACTAGCACAGATACGCAGTATTTT.

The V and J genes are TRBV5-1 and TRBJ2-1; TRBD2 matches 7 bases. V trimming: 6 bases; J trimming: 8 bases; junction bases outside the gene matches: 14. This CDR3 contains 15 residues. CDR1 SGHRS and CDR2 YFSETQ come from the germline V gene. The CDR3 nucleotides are TGCGCCAGCATACCCTCGCTCGGGGGGAATCATGAGCAGTTCTTC. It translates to CASIPSLGGNHEQFF.

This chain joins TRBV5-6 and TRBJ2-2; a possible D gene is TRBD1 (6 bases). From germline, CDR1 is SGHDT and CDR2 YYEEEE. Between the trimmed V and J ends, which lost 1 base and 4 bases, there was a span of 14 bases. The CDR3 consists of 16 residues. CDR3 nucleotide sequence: TGTGCCAGCAGCTTGTATAGGACAGATTCCACCGGGGAGCTGTTTTTT. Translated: CASSLYRTDSTGELFF.

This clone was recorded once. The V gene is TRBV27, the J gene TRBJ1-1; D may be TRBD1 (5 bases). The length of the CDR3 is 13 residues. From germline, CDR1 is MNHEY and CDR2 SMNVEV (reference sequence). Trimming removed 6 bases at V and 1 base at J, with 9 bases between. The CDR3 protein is CASRVGQNTEAFF. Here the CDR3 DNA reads TGTGCCAGCAGAGTTGGACAGAACACTGAAGCTTTCTTT.

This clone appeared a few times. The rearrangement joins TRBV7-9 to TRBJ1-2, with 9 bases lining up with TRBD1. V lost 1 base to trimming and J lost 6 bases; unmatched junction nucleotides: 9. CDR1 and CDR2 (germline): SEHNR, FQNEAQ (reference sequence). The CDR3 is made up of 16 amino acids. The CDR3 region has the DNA TGTGCCAGCAGCTTAGGACGACAGGGGGGCAAGGATGGCTACACCTTC. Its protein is CASSLGRQGGKDGYTF.

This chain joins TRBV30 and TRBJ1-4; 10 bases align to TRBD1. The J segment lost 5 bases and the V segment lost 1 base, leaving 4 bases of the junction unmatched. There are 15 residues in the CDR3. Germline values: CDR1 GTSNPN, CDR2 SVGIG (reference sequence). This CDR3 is CAWSEPGQGNEKLFF. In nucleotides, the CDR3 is TGTGCCTGGAGTGAGCCGGGACAGGGGAATGAAAAACTGTTTTTT.

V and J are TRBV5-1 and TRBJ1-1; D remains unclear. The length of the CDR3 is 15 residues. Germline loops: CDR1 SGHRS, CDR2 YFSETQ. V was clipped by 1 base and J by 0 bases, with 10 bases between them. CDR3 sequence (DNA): TGCGCCAGCAGCTTGAGTGGCAGTATGAACACTGAAGCTTTCTTT. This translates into CASSLSGSMNTEAFF.

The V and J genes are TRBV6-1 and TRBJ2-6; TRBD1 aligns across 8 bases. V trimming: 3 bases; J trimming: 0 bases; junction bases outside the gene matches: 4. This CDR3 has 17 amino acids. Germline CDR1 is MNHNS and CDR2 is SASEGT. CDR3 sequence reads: CASSEGRGLSGANVLTF. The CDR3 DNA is TGTGCCAGCAGTGAGGGCAGGGGGCTCTCTGGGGCCAACGTCCTGACTTTC.

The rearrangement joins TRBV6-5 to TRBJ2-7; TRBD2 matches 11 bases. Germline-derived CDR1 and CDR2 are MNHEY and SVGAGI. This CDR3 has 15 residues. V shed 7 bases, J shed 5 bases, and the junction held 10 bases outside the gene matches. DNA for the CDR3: TGTGCCAGCAATCGATTAGCGGGAGGGGCTAACGAGCAGTACTTC. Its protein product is CASNRLAGGANEQYF.